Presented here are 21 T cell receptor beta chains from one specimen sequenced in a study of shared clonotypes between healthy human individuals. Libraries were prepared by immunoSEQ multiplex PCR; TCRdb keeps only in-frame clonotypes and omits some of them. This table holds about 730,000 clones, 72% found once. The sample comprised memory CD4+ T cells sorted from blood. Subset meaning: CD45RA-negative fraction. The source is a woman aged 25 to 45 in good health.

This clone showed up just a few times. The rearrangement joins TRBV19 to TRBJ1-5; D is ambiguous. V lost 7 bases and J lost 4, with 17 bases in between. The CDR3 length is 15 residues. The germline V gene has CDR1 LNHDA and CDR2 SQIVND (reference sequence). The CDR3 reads CASTRADYRNQPQHF. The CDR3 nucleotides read TGTGCCAGTACTAGGGCAGACTATAGGAATCAGCCCCAGCATTTT.

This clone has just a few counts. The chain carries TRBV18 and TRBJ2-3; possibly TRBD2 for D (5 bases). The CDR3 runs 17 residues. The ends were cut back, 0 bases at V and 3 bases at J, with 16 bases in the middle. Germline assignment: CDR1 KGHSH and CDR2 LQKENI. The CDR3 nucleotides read TGTGCCAGCTCACCACCTAGGGCCGGGGTGGTGACAGATACGCAGTATTTT. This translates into CASSPPRAGVVTDTQYF.

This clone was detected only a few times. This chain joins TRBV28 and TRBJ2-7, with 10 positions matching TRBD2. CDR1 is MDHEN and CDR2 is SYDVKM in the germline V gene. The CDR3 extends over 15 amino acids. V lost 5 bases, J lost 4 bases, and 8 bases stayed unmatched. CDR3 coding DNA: TGTGCCAGCAGTCTCCTAGCGGGAGTTTTGTACGAGCAGTACTTC. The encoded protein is CASSLLAGVLYEQYF.

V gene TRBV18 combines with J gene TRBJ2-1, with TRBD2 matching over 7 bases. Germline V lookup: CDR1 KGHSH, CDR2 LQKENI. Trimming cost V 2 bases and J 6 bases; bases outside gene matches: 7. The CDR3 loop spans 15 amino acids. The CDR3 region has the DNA TGTGCCAGCTCACCAGGGGAGGGCCCCTTCAATGAGCAGTTCTTC. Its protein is CASSPGEGPFNEQFF.

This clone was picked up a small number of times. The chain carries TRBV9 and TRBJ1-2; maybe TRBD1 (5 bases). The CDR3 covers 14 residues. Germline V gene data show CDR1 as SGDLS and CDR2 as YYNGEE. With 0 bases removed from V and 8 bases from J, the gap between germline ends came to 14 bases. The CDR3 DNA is TGTGCCAGCAGCGTAGGGGGCCCCCTGGACGGCTACACCTTC. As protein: CASSVGGPLDGYTF. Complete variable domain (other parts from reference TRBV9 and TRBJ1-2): DSGVTQTPKHLITATGQRVTLRCSPRSGDLSVYWYQQSLDQGLQFLIQYYNGEERAKGNILERFSAQQFPDLHSELNLSSLELGDSALYFCASSVGGPLDGYTFGSGTRLTVV.

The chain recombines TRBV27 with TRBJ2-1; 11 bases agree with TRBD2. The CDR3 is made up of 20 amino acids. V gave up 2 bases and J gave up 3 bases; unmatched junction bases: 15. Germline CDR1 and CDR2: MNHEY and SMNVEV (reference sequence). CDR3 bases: TGTGCCAGCAGTTTACAGGGAATAGCGGGAGGGTACCCCGACTACAATGAGCAGTTCTTC. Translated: CASSLQGIAGGYPDYNEQFF.

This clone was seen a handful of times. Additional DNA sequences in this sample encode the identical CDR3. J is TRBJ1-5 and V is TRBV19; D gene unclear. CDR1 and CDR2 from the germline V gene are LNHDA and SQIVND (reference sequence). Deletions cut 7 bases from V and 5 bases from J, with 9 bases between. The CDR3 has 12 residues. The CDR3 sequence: CASKDGDQPQHF. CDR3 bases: TGTGCCAGTAAGGACGGTGATCAGCCCCAGCATTTT.

The DNA for the CDR3 is TGTGCCAGCAGCAAACAGACCACTAGCGGGAGAGCTTACGAGCAGTACTTC. Translation: CASSKQTTSGRAYEQYF. The V call is TRBV7-2, the J call TRBJ2-7; TRBD2 matches at 11 bases. The V gene's germline CDR1 is SGHTA and CDR2 FQGNSA. V shed 5 bases and J 4 bases; nucleotides not matched to a gene: 13. There are 17 residues in the CDR3.

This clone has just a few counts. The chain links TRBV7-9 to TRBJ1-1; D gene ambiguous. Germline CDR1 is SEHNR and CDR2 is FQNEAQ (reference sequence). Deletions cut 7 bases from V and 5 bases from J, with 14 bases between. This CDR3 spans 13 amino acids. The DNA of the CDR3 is TGTGCCAGCACCCTGAATATGGATACTGAAGCTTTCTTT. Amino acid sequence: CASTLNMDTEAFF. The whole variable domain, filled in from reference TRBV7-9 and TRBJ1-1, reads DTGVSQNPRHKITKRGQNVTFRCDPISEHNRLYWYRQTLGQGPEFLTYFQNEAQLEKSRLLSDRFSAERPKGSFSTLEIQRTEQGDSAMYLCASTLNMDTEAFFGQGTRLTVV.

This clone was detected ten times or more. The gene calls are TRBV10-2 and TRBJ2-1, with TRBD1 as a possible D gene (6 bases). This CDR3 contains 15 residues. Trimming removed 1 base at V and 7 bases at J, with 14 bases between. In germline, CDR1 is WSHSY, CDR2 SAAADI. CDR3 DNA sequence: TGCGCCAGCAGTGAGTATCAGGGACACCCGAATGAGCAGTTCTTC. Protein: CASSEYQGHPNEQFF.

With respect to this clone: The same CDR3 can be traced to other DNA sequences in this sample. The CDR3 loop is CASSPGQRTDTQYF. The CDR3 region has the DNA TGTGCCAGCAGTCCTGGACAGCGCACAGATACGCAGTATTTT. This chain uses TRBV6-1 with TRBJ2-3, with D perhaps matching TRBD1 (6 bases). The length of the CDR3 is 14 residues. Looked up from germline, CDR1 is MNHNS and CDR2 is SASEGT. V lost 5 bases, J lost 1 base, and 10 bases lay in between.

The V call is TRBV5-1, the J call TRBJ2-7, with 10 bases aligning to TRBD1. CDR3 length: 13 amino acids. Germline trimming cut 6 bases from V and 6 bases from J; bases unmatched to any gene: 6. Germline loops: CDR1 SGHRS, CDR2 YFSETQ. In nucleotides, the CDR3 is TGCGCCAGCATCCGGGACAGGGGATCCGAGCAGTACTTC. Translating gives CASIRDRGSEQYF.

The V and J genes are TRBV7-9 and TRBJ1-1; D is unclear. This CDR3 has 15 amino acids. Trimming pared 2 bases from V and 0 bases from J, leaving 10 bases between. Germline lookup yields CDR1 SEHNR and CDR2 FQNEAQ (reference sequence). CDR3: CASSLSSGMNTEAFF. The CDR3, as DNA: TGTGCCAGCAGCTTAAGTTCAGGAATGAACACTGAAGCTTTCTTT.

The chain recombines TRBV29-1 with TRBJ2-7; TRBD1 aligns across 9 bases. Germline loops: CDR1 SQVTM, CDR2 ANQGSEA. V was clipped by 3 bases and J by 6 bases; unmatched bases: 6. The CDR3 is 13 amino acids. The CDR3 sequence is CSVEGQGTLEQYF. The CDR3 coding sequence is TGCAGCGTTGAGGGACAGGGCACCCTCGAGCAGTACTTC.

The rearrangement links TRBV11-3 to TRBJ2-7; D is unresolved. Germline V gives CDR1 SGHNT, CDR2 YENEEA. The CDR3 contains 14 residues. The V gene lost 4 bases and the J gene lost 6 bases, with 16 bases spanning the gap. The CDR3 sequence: CASSYTEQRREQYF. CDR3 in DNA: TGTGCCAGCAGCTACACGGAACAAAGACGCGAGCAGTACTTC.

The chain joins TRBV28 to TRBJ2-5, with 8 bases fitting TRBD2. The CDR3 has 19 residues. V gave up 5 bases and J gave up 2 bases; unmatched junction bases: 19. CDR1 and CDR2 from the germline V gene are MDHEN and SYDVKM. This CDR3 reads CASSILTGGLAGRQETQYF. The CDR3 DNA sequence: TGTGCCAGCAGTATACTGACAGGCGGGTTAGCGGGAAGACAAGAGACCCAGTACTTC.

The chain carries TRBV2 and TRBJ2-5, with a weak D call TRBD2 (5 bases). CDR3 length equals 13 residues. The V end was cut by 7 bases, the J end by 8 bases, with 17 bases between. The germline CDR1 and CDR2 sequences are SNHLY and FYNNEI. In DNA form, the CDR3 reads TGTGCCAGCAATCGCCAGGCCGAGGGAACCCAGTACTTC. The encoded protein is CASNRQAEGTQYF.

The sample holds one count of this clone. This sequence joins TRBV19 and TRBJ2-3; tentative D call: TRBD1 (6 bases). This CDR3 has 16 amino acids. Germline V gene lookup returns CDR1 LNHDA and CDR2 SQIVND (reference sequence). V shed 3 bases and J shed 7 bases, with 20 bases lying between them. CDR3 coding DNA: TGTGCCAGTAGTATTGGAGGTGTGGGACAAGCCCATACGCAGTATTTT. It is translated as CASSIGGVGQAHTQYF.

CDR3 nucleotide sequence: TGTGCCAGCAGCCAAATCAGGCACACTGAAGCTTTCTTT. The encoded protein is CASSQIRHTEAFF. The rearrangement links TRBV14 to TRBJ1-1; D ambiguous. This CDR3 contains 13 residues. Germline V CDR1 and CDR2: SGHDN, FVKESK. Trimming took 2 bases from V and 3 from J, leaving 7 bases between them.

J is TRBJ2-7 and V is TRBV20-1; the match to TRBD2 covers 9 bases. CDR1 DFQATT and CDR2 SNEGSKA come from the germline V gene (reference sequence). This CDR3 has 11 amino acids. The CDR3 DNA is TGCAGCGGGACTAGCCACTACGAGCAGTACTTC. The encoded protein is CSGTSHYEQYF.

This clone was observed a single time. The chain's CDR3 is CASSLRDQEETQYF. CDR3 nucleotides: TGTGCCAGCAGTTTACGGGACCAAGAAGAGACCCAGTACTTC. This sequence joins TRBV27 and TRBJ2-5; D possibly matches TRBD1 or TRBD2 (5 bases each). Trimming pared 2 bases from V and 3 bases from J, leaving 10 bases between. The germline gives CDR1 MNHEY, CDR2 SMNVEV (reference sequence). CDR3 length: 14 amino acids.